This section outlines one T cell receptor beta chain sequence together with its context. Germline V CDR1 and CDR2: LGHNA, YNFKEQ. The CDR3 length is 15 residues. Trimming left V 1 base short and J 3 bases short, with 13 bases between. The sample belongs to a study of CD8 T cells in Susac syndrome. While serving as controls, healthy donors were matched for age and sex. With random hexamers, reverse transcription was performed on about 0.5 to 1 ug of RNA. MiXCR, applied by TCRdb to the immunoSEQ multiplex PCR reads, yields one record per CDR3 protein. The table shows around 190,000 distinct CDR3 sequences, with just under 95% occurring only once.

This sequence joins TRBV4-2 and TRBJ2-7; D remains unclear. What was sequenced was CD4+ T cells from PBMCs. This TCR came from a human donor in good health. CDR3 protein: CASSQVMRLDYEQYF. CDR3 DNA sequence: TGTGCCAGCAGCCAAGTCATGAGACTGGACTACGAGCAGTACTTC.